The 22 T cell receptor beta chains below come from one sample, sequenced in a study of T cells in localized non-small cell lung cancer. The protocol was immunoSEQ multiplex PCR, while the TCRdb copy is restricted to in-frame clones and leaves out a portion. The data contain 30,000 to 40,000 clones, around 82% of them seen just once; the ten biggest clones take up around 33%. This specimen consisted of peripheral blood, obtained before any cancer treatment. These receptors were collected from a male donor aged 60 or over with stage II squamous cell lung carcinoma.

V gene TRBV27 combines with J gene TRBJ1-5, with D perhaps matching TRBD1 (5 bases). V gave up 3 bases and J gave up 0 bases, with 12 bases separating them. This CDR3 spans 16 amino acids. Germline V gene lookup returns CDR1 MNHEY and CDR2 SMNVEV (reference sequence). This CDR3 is CASSFGQGYSNQPQHF. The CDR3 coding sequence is TGTGCCAGCAGTTTCGGCCAGGGTTATAGCAATCAGCCCCAGCATTTT.

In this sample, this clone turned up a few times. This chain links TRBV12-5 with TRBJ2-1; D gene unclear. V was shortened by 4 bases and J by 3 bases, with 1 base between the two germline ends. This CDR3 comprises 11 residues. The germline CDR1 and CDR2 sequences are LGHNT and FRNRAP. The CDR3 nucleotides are TGTGCTAGTGGTTACTACAATGAGCAGTTCTTC. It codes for CASGYYNEQFF. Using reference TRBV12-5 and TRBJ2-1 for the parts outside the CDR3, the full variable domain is DARVTQTPRHKVTEMGQEVTMRCQPILGHNTVFWYRQTMMQGLELLAYFRNRAPLDDSGMPKDRFSAEMPDATLATLKIQPSEPRDSAVYFCASGYYNEQFFGPGTRLTVL.

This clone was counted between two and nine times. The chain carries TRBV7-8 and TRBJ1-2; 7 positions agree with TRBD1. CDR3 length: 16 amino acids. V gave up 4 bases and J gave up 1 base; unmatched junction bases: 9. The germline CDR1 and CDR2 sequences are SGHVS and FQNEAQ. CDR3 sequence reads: CASSSTPTGINYGYTF. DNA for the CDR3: TGTGCCAGCAGCTCCACTCCGACAGGGATTAACTATGGCTACACCTTC. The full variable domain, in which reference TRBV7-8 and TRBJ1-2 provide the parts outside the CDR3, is GAGVSQSPRYKVAKRGQDVALRCDPISGHVSLFWYQQALGQGPEFLTYFQNEAQLDKSGLPSDRFFAERPEGSVSTLKIQRTQQEDSAVYLCASSSTPTGINYGYTFGSGTRLTVV.

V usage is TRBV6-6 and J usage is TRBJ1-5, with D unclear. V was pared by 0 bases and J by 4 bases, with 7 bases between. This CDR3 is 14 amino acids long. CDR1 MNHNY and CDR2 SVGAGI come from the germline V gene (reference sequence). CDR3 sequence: CASSYSFGNQPQHF. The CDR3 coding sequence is TGTGCCAGCAGTTACTCGTTCGGTAATCAGCCCCAGCATTTT.

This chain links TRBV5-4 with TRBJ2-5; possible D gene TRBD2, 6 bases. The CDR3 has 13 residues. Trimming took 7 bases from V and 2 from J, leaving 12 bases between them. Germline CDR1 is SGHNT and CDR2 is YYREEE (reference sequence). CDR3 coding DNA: TGTGCCAGCCACGCGGGGCAGCAAGAGACCCAGTACTTC. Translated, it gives CASHAGQQETQYF.

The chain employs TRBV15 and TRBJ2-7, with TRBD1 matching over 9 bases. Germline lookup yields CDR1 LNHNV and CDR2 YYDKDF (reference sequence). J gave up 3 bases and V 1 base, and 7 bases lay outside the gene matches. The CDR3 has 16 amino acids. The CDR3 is CATSRVQTGGVYEQYF. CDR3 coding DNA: TGTGCCACCAGCAGAGTCCAGACAGGGGGGGTCTACGAGCAGTACTTC.

The CDR3 nucleotides read TGTGCTAGTGGTTTGCAAACAGGGACGGGCTATGGCTACACCTTC. Translation: CASGLQTGTGYGYTF. The chain has TRBV12-5 and TRBJ1-2; TRBD1 might be the D (6 bases). V was clipped by 2 bases and J by 4 bases, with 14 bases between them. The V gene's germline CDR1 is LGHNT and CDR2 FRNRAP. The CDR3 covers 15 residues.

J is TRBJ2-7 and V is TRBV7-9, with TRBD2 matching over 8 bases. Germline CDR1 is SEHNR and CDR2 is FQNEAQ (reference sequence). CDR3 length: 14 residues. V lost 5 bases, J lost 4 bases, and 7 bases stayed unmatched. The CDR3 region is CASSPRGGGYEQYF. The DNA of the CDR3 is TGTGCCAGCAGCCCCCGGGGGGGTGGTTACGAGCAGTACTTC.

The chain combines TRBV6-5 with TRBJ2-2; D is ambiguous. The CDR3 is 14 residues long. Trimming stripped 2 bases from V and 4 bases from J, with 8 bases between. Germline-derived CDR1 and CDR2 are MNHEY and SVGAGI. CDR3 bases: TGTGCCAGCAGTTACCTTAGTTCCACCGGGGAGCTGTTTTTT. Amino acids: CASSYLSSTGELFF.

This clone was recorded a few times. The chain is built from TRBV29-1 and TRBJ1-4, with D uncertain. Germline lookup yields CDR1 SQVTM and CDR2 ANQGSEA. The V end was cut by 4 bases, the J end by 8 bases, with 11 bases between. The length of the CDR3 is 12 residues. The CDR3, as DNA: TGCAGCGTTGCGGTCAGGAGCGAAAAACTGTTTTTT. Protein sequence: CSVAVRSEKLFF.

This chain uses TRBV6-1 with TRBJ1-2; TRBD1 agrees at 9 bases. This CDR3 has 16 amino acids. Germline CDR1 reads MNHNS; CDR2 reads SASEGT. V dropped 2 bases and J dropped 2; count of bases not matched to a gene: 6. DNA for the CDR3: TGTGCCAGCAGTGAAATCGTGGGACAGGGAAACTATGGCTACACCTTC. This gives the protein CASSEIVGQGNYGYTF.

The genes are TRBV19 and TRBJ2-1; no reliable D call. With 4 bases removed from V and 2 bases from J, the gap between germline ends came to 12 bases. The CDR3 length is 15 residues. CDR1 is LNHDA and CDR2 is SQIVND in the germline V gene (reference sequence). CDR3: CASSRIGPTYNEQFF. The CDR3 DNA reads TGTGCCAGTAGTAGGATCGGACCCACCTACAATGAGCAGTTCTTC.

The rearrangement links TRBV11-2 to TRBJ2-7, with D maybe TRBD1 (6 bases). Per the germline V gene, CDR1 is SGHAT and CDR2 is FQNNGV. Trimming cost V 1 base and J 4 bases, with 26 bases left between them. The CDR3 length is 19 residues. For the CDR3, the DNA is TGTGCCAGCAGCTTAGGTATATCTCTCGGACAGCCCCTTTTTTACGAGCAGTACTTC. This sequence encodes CASSLGISLGQPLFYEQYF.

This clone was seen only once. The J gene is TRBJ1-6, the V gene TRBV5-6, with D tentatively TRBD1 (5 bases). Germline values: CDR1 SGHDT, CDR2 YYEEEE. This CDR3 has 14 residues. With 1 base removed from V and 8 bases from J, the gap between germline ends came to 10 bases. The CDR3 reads CASSLSRGDSPLHF. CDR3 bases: TGTGCCAGCAGCTTGTCCCGGGGGGATTCACCCCTCCACTTT.

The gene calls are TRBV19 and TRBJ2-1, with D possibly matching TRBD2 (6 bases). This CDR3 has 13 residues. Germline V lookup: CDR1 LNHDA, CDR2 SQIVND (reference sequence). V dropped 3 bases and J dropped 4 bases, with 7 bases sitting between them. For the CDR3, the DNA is TGTGCCAGTAGTATCGGAGGGTACAATGAGCAGTTCTTC. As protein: CASSIGGYNEQFF.

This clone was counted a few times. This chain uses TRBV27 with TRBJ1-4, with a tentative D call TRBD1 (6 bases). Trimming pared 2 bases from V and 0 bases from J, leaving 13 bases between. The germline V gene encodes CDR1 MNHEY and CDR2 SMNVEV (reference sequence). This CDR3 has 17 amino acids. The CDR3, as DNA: TGTGCCAGCAGTTTAAACGGGGGGCGTACAACTAATGAAAAACTGTTTTTT. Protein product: CASSLNGGRTTNEKLFF.

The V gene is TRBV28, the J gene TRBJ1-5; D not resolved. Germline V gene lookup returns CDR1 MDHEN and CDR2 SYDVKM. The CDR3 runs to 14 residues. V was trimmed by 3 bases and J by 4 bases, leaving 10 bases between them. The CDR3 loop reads CASSLVSRNQPQHF. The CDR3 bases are TGTGCCAGCAGTTTGGTCAGTAGGAATCAGCCCCAGCATTTT.

In DNA form, the CDR3 reads TGTGCCAGCATGGGACAGGATAACTATGGCTACACCTTC. This sequence encodes CASMGQDNYGYTF. The chain has TRBV11-1 and TRBJ1-2; TRBD1 matches at 8 bases. CDR3 length: 13 amino acids. The V segment lost 7 bases and the J segment 1 base; nucleotides outside the gene matches: 2. Germline V gene lookup returns CDR1 SGHAT and CDR2 FQDESV (reference sequence).

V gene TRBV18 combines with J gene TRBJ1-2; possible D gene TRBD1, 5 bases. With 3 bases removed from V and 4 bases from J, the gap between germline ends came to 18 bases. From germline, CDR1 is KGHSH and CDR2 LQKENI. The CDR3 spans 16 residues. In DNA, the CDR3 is TGTGCCAGCTCACCGGGACTTCTTTCCCATTCCTATGGCTACACCTTC. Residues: CASSPGLLSHSYGYTF.

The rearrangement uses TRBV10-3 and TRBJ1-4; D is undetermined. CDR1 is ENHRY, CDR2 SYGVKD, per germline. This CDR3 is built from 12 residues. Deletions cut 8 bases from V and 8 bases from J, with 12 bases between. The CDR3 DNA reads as TGTGCCATCGGGCGGGGTGGGGAAAAACTGTTTTTT. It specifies CAIGRGGEKLFF.

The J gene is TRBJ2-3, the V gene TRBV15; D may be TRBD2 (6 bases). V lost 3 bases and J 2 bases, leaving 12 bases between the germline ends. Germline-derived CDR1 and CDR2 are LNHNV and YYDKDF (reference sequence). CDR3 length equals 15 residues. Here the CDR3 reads CATSREGGSTDTQYF. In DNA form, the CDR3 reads TGTGCCACCAGCAGGGAGGGAGGCTCCACAGATACGCAGTATTTT.

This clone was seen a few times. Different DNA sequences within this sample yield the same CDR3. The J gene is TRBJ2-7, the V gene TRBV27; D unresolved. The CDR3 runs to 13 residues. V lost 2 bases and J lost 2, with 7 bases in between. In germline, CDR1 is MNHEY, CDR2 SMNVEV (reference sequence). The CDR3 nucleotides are TGTGCCAGCAGTTTACAGGTAACCTACGAGCAGTACTTC. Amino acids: CASSLQVTYEQYF.